Reported below is one TCR beta chain. Its antigen is not known. Some clones are missing from TCRdb's copy, which holds only in-frame ones; the method was immunoSEQ multiplex PCR. In the table there are under 2,000,000 clones, about 95% of which are singletons. The sample originates from a study of shared clonotypes between healthy human individuals. V was cut by 7 bases and J by 4 bases, with 1 base left in between. Germline CDR1 is LGHDT and CDR2 is YNNKEL (reference sequence). The CDR3 contains 9 residues. Broader study findings: Clonotype sharing across donors was expected to vary with sequencing depth. For naive CD4 cells, 5% to 6.5% of clonotypes were shared across a handful of donors. On the whole, naive subsets had larger estimated richness than memory subsets had.

Naive CD8 cells comprised CD45RO-negative, CCR7-positively selected cells, excluding terminally differentiated effector memory CD45RA+ cells. The donor population consisted of healthy HIV-negative adults with no recent acute infections or vaccinations. The gene calls are TRBV3-1 (or the pseudogene TRBV3-2) and TRBJ2-5; D unclear. The specimen sequenced was naive CD8+ T cells sorted from blood. The TCR comes from a man younger than 35 in good health. CDR3: CASIETQYF. CDR3 nucleotides: TGTGCCAGCATAGAGACCCAGTACTTC.